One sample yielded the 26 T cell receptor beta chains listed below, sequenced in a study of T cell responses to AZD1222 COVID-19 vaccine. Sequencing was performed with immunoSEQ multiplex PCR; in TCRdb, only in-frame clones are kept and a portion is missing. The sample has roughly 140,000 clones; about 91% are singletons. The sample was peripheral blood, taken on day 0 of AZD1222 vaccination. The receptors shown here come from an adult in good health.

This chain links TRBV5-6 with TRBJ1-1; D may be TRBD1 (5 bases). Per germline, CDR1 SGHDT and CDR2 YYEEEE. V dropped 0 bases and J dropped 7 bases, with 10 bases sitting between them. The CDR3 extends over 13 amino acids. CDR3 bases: TGTGCCAGCAGCTTGGTGAGGAGGGGTGAAGCTTTCTTT. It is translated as CASSLVRRGEAFF. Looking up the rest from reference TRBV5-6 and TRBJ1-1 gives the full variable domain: DAGVTQSPTHLIKTRGQQVTLRCSPKSGHDTVSWYQQALGQGPQFIFQYYEEEERQRGNFPDRFSGHQFPNYSSELNVNALLLGDSALYLCASSLVRRGEAFFGQGTRLTVV.

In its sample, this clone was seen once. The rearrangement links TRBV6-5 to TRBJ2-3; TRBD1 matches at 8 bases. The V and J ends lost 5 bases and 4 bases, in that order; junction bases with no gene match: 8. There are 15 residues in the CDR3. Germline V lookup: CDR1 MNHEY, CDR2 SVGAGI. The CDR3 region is CASSPPPDRADTQYF. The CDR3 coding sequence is TGTGCCAGCAGTCCTCCGCCGGACAGGGCAGATACGCAGTATTTT.

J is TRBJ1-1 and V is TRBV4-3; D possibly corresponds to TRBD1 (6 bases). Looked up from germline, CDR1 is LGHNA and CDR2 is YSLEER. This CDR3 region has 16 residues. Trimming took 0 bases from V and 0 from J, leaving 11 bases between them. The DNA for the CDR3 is TGCGCCAGCAGCCAAGACAGGGGCGCCATGAACACTGAAGCTTTCTTT. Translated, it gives CASSQDRGAMNTEAFF.

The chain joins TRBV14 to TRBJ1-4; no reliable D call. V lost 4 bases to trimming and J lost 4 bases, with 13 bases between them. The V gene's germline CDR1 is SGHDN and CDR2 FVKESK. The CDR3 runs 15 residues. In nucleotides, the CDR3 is TGTGCCAGCAGCCGACCCGCTATGTTTAATGAAAAACTGTTTTTT. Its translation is CASSRPAMFNEKLFF.

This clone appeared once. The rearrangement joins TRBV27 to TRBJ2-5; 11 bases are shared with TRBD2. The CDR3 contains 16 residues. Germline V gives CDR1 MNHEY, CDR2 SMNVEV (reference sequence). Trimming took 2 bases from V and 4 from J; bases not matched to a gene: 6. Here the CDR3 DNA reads TGTGCCAGCAGTTTAGGTAGCGGGAGGGCCGTAGAGACCCAGTACTTC. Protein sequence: CASSLGSGRAVETQYF.

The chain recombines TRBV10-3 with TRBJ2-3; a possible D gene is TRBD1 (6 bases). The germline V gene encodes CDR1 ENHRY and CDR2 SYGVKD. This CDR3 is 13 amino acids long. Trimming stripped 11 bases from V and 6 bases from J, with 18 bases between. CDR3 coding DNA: TGTGCCGCACAGGGTCATAGGACGGATACGCAGTATTTT. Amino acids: CAAQGHRTDTQYF.

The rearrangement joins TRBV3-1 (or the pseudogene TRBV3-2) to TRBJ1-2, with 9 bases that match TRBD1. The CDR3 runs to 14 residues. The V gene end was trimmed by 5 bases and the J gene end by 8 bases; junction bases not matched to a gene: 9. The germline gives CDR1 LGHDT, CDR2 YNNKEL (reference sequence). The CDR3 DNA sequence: TGTGCCAGCAGCTCCACAGGGGGCTTAGGAGGCTACACCTTC. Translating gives CASSSTGGLGGYTF.

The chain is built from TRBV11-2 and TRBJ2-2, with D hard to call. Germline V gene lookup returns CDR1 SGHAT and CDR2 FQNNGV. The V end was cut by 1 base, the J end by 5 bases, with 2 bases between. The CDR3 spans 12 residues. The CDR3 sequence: CASSLGTGELFF. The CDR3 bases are TGTGCCAGCAGCTTAGGGACCGGGGAGCTGTTTTTT.

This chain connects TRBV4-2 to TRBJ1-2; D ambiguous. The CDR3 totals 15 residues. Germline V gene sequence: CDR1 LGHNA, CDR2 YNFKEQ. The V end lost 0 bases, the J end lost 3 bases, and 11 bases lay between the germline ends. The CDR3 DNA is TGTGCCAGCAGCCAAGATGTTGGGTTCTACTATGGCTACACCTTC. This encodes CASSQDVGFYYGYTF.

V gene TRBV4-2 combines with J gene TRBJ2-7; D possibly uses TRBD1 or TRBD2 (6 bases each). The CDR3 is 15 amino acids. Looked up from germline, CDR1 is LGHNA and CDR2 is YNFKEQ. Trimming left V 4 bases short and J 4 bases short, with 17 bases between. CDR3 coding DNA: TGTGCCAGCAGCCCTCATGTAGGGGGGAGTTACGAGCAGTACTTC. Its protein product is CASSPHVGGSYEQYF.

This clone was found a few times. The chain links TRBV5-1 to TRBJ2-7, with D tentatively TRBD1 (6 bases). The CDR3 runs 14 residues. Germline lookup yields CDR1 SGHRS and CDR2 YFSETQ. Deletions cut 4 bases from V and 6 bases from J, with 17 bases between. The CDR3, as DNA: TGCGCCAGCAGCCTAACAGGGAAAATGACCGAGCAGTACTTC. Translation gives CASSLTGKMTEQYF.

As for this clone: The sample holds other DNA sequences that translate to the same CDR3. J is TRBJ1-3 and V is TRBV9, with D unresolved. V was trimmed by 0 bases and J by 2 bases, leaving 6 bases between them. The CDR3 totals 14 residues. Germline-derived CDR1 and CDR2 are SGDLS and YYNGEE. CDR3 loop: CASSVGGTGNTIYF. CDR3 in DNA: TGTGCCAGCAGCGTAGGAGGGACTGGAAACACCATATATTTT.

This chain's CDR3 is CASRPTGNYGYTF. The CDR3, as DNA: TGTGCCAGCAGGCCCACAGGGAACTATGGCTACACCTTC. This chain links TRBV6-5 with TRBJ1-2, with D perhaps matching TRBD1 (6 bases). The germline V gene has CDR1 MNHEY and CDR2 SVGAGI. This CDR3 contains 13 residues. V dropped 6 bases and J dropped 2 bases, with 10 bases sitting between them.

CDR3 DNA: TGTGCCAGCAGCCGACTTGGAGGTTCCTACGAGCAGTACTTC. This sequence encodes CASSRLGGSYEQYF. The rearrangement joins TRBV3-1 (or the pseudogene TRBV3-2) to TRBJ2-7; weak D call: TRBD2 (5 bases). V lost 4 bases, J lost 1 base, and 11 bases lay in between. The CDR3 covers 14 residues. CDR1 is LGHDT and CDR2 is YNNKEL in the germline V gene (reference sequence).

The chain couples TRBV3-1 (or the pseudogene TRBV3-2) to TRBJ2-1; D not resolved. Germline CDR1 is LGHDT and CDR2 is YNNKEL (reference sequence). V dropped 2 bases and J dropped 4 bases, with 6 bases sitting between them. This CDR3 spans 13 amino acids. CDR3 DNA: TGTGCCAGCAGCCAAAATCCGTACAATGAGCAGTTCTTC. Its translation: CASSQNPYNEQFF.

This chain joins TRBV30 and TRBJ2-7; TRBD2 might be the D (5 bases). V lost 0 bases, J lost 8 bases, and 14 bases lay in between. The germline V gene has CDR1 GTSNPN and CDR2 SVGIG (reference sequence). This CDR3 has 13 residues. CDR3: CAWSVQRRNQQYF. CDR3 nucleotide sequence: TGTGCCTGGAGTGTACAGCGGCGGAACCAGCAGTACTTC.

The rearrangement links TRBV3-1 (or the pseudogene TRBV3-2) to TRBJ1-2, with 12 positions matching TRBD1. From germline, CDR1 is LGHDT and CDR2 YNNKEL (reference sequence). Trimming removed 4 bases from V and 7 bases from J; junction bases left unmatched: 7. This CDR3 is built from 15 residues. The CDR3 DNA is TGTGCCAGCAGCCCCGGGACAGGGGGCACGGGTGGCTACACCTTC. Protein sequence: CASSPGTGGTGGYTF.

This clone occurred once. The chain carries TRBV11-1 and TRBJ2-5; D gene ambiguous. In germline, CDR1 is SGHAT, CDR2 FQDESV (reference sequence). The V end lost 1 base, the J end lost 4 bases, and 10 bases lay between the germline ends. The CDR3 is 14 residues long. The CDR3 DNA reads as TGTGCCAGCAGCTTAGGGTTTATAGTAGAGACCCAGTACTTC. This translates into CASSLGFIVETQYF.

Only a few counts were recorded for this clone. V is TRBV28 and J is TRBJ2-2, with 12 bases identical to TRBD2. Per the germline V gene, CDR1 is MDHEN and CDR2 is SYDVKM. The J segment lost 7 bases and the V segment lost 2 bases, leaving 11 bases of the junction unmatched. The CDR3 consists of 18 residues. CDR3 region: CASSLPRTSGRRGGELFF. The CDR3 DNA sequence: TGTGCCAGCAGTTTACCCCGAACTAGCGGGAGGCGGGGCGGGGAGCTGTTTTTT.

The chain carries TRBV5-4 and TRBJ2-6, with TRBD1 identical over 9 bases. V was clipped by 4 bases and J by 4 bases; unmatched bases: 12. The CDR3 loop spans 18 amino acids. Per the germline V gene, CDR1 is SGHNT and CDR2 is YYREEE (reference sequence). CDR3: CASSKGGTGRNGANVLTF. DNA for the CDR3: TGTGCCAGCAGCAAGGGAGGGACAGGGAGAAACGGGGCCAACGTCCTGACTTTC.

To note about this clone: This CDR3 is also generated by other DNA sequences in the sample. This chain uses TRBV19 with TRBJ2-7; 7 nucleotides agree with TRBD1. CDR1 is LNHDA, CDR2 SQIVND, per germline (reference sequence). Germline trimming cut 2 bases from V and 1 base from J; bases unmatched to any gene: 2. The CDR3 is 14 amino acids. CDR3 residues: CASSINRGSYEQYF. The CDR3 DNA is TGTGCCAGTAGTATAAACAGGGGTTCCTACGAGCAGTACTTC.

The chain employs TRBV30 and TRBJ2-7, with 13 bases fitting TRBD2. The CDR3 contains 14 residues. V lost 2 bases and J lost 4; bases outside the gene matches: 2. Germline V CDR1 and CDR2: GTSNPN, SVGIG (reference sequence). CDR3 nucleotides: TGTGCCTGGAGTAGACTAGCGGGAGGTTACGAGCAGTACTTC. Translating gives CAWSRLAGGYEQYF.

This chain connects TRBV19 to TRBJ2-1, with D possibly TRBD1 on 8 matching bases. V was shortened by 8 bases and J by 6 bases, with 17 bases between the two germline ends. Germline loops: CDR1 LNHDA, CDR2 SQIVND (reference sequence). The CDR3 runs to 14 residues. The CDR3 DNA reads TGTGCCAGTCGCACAGGGGGGGCTAGCAATGAGCAGTTCTTC. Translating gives CASRTGGASNEQFF.

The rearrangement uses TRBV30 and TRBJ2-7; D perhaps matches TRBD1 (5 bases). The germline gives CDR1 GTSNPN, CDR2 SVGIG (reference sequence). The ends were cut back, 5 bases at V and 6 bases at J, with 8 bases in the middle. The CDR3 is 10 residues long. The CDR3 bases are TGTGCCTGGGGGGCAGGCGAGCAGTACTTC. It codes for CAWGAGEQYF.

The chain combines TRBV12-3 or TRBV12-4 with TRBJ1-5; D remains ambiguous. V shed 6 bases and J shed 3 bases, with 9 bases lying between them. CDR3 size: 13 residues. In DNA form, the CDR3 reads TGTGCCAGCAGCAACGGACCCAATCAGCCCCAGCATTTT. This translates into CASSNGPNQPQHF.

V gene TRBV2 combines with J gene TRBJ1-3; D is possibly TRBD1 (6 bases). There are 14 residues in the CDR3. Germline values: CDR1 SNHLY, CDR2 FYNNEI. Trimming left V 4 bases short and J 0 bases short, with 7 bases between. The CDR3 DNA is TGTGCCAGCAGTGTACAGGGCTCTGGAAACACCATATATTTT. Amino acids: CASSVQGSGNTIYF.